The 30 T cell receptor beta chains in this list originate from one sample, sequenced in a study of tumor T cells in aggressive B-cell lymphoma. Produced via immunoSEQ multiplex PCR; TCRdb's table is partial and in-frame only. The sample holds about 2,600 clones, about 91% seen once. The sample comprised tumor tissue. These receptors originate from an adult with diffuse large B cell lymphoma.

This rearrangement joins TRBV7-2 to TRBJ1-2, with D unresolved. Germline V lookup: CDR1 SGHTA, CDR2 FQGNSA. Trimming removed 5 bases from V and 5 bases from J, with 12 bases in between. This CDR3 is built from 13 residues. CDR3 region: CASSRGGQYGYTF. The DNA for the CDR3 is TGTGCCAGCAGCCGAGGAGGGCAATATGGCTACACCTTC.

This chain links TRBV19 with TRBJ1-5; TRBD1 matches at 8 bases. The ends lost 4 bases at V and 1 base at J; junction bases unmatched: 9. This CDR3 is 17 amino acids long. CDR1 is LNHDA, CDR2 SQIVND, per germline (reference sequence). CDR3 in DNA: TGTGCCAGTAGTACCGGACAGGGACATAGAAGCAATCAGCCCCAGCATTTT. Translated, it gives CASSTGQGHRSNQPQHF. The variable domain in full, with the rest retrieved from reference TRBV19 and TRBJ1-5, is DGGITQSPKYLFRKEGQNVTLSCEQNLNHDAMYWYRQDPGQGLRLIYYSQIVNDFQKGDIAEGYSVSREKKESFPLTVTSAQKNPTAFYLCASSTGQGHRSNQPQHFGDGTRLSIL.

The chain links TRBV5-8 to TRBJ2-7, with 7 bases aligning to TRBD1. There are 16 residues in the CDR3. The trim removed 1 base at V and 6 bases at J, leaving 13 bases unmatched. Germline V gene sequence: CDR1 SGHTS, CDR2 YDEGEE. CDR3 nucleotides: TGTGCCAGCAGCTTGCGGGCGACAGGGAGACCCCTCGAGCAGTACGTC. This translates into CASSLRATGRPLEQYV.

V is TRBV6-5 and J is TRBJ2-1; TRBD1 aligns across 8 bases. The V and J ends lost 5 bases and 11 bases, in that order; junction bases with no gene match: 5. CDR1 and CDR2 (germline): MNHEY, SVGAGI. The CDR3 is made up of 12 amino acids. CDR3 region: CASSLGTGKQFF. Written as DNA, the CDR3 is TGTGCCAGCAGTCTTGGGACAGGCAAGCAGTTCTTC.

The chain couples TRBV9 to TRBJ2-2; 8 positions agree with TRBD1. V trimming: 0 bases; J trimming: 8 bases; junction bases outside the gene matches: 0. Germline CDR1 reads SGDLS; CDR2 reads YYNGEE. This CDR3 comprises 13 residues. Here the CDR3 reads CASSVGTGGELFF. CDR3 bases: TGTGCCAGCAGCGTAGGGACAGGGGGGGAGCTGTTTTTT.

The chain employs TRBV4-2 and TRBJ2-3, with D unclear. The CDR3 totals 14 residues. The V end lost 4 bases, the J end lost 1 base, and 9 bases lay between the germline ends. Per germline, CDR1 LGHNA and CDR2 YNFKEQ. CDR3 protein: CASSPPPGTDTQYF. The CDR3, as DNA: TGTGCCAGCAGCCCCCCCCCGGGCACAGATACGCAGTATTTT.

V and J are TRBV5-5 and TRBJ1-1; D might be TRBD1 (5 bases). The CDR3 is made up of 16 amino acids. Trimming took 3 bases from V and 3 from J, leaving 18 bases between them. CDR1 is SGHKS, CDR2 YYEKEE, per germline (reference sequence). CDR3 DNA sequence: TGTGCCAGCAGCTGGCAGGGAAATTCGGCGGACACTGAAGCTTTCTTT. It translates to CASSWQGNSADTEAFF.

In this sample, this clone turned up a few times. Other nucleotide sequences in the sample specify the same CDR3. This sequence joins TRBV27 and TRBJ1-2, with 7 bases matching TRBD1. Germline CDR1 is MNHEY and CDR2 is SMNVEV (reference sequence). The length of the CDR3 is 14 residues. The V and J ends lost 6 bases and 0 bases, in that order; junction bases with no gene match: 4. CDR3 residues: CASRVQGANYGYTF. CDR3 DNA sequence: TGTGCCAGCAGAGTCCAGGGGGCTAACTATGGCTACACCTTC.

This clone occurred once. The rearrangement links TRBV7-9 to TRBJ2-2, with TRBD2 matching 8 bases. The germline V gene has CDR1 SEHNR and CDR2 FQNEAQ (reference sequence). The CDR3 length is 17 residues. J lost 0 bases, V lost 5 bases, and 8 bases had no gene match. The CDR3 protein is CASSPEVSGTNTGELFF. DNA of the CDR3: TGTGCCAGCAGCCCTGAAGTTAGCGGGACGAACACCGGGGAGCTGTTTTTT.

This chain uses TRBV5-6 with TRBJ2-3, with D possibly matching TRBD1 (5 bases). This CDR3 has 16 residues. Germline assignment: CDR1 SGHDT and CDR2 YYEEEE. The V end was cut by 3 bases, the J end by 3 bases, with 17 bases between. DNA of the CDR3: TGTGCCAGCAGCTCCTATTTGGGGCTCGGGACAGATACGCAGTATTTT. Its translation: CASSSYLGLGTDTQYF. The variable domain in full, with the rest retrieved from reference TRBV5-6 and TRBJ2-3, is DAGVTQSPTHLIKTRGQQVTLRCSPKSGHDTVSWYQQALGQGPQFIFQYYEEEERQRGNFPDRFSGHQFPNYSSELNVNALLLGDSALYLCASSSYLGLGTDTQYFGPGTRLTVL.

This clone was counted a few times. CDR3 in amino acids: CSATTGTGGLKTQYF. The DNA for the CDR3 is TGCAGCGCTACAACCGGGACAGGGGGCTTGAAGACCCAGTACTTC. The gene calls are TRBV29-1 and TRBJ2-5; 12 bases match TRBD1. Trimming cost V 7 bases and J 6 bases; bases outside gene matches: 12. Germline V gives CDR1 SQVTM, CDR2 ANQGSEA. The CDR3 runs to 15 residues.

This clone came up a few times. The chain has TRBV2 and TRBJ2-5, with a weak D call TRBD1 (5 bases). Trimming pared 8 bases from V and 4 bases from J, leaving 14 bases between. This CDR3 has 13 residues. Per the germline V gene, CDR1 is SNHLY and CDR2 is FYNNEI. Written as DNA, the CDR3 is TGTGCCAGCTCAAACCCTAGGGGAGAGACCCAGTACTTC. Translated, it gives CASSNPRGETQYF.

The J gene is TRBJ2-1, the V gene TRBV19; TRBD1 is a possible D gene (5 bases). V was shortened by 4 bases and J by 8 bases, with 21 bases between the two germline ends. The CDR3 totals 16 residues. Looked up from germline, CDR1 is LNHDA and CDR2 is SQIVND (reference sequence). CDR3 bases: TGTGCCAGTAGTAACACAGGTCCCCCCCGTGTGGATGAGCAGTTCTTC. Translating it yields CASSNTGPPRVDEQFF.

V is TRBV5-1 and J is TRBJ2-1; unclear D gene. The CDR3 covers 13 residues. The V gene lost 5 bases and the J gene lost 6 bases, with 12 bases spanning the gap. From germline, CDR1 is SGHRS and CDR2 YFSETQ. The CDR3 DNA reads as TGCGCCAGCAGATCCCCCGAGCGCAATGAGCAGTTCTTC. Translation gives CASRSPERNEQFF.

The J gene is TRBJ2-5, the V gene TRBV28; TRBD1 matches 9 bases. The ends lost 6 bases at V and 2 bases at J; junction bases unmatched: 7. This CDR3 is built from 15 residues. Germline lookup yields CDR1 MDHEN and CDR2 SYDVKM. The CDR3 nucleotides read TGTGCCAGCAGCTGGGGGACAGGGCCTCAAGAGACCCAGTACTTC. It encodes CASSWGTGPQETQYF.

The chain joins TRBV9 to TRBJ2-3; the D gene is possibly TRBD2 (5 bases). CDR3 length: 14 amino acids. Germline values: CDR1 SGDLS, CDR2 YYNGEE. V was shortened by 1 base and J by 0 bases, with 6 bases between the two germline ends. The DNA of the CDR3 is TGTGCCAGCAGCGTAAGCGGAAGCACAGATACGCAGTATTTT. This encodes CASSVSGSTDTQYF.

The V call is TRBV29-1, the J call TRBJ1-1, with no clear D. The V and J ends lost 5 bases and 8 bases respectively, with 12 bases between them. CDR3 size: 11 residues. Germline V lookup: CDR1 SQVTM, CDR2 ANQGSEA. Written as DNA, the CDR3 is TGCAGCGTTCCATGGGGAGGGGAAGCTTTCTTT. Amino acids: CSVPWGGEAFF. The variable domain in full, with the rest retrieved from reference TRBV29-1 and TRBJ1-1, is SAVISQKPSRDICQRGTSLTIQCQVDSQVTMMFWYRQQPGQSLTLIATANQGSEATYESGFVIDKFPISRPNLTFSTLTVSNMSPEDSSIYLCSVPWGGEAFFGQGTRLTVV.

This clone was detected only once. The V and J genes are TRBV11-3 and TRBJ2-3; D not resolved. This CDR3 comprises 13 residues. Trimming removed 3 bases at V and 6 bases at J, with 10 bases between. Germline V lookup: CDR1 SGHNT, CDR2 YENEEA. The CDR3 DNA follows: TGTGCCAGCAGCTTCGCTAGTGGGGATACGCAGTATTTT. Translated: CASSFASGDTQYF.

This chain connects TRBV23-1 to TRBJ1-2; a weak D match, TRBD1 (5 bases). TRBV23-1 is classed as an ORF, of uncertain function. The CDR3 sequence is 15 residues long. The ends were cut back, 3 bases at V and 0 bases at J, with 11 bases in the middle. CDR3 DNA sequence: TGCGCCAGCAGTCAGCGGGACGGCGCTAACTATGGCTACACCTTC. Amino acid sequence: CASSQRDGANYGYTF.

The chain couples TRBV29-1 to TRBJ1-1, with D unresolved. Germline V lookup: CDR1 SQVTM, CDR2 ANQGSEA. This CDR3 comprises 11 residues. Trimming took 4 bases from V and 2 from J, leaving 5 bases between them. CDR3 region: CSVVLNTEAFF. DNA for the CDR3: TGCAGCGTTGTGCTAAACACTGAAGCTTTCTTT.

V is TRBV27 and J is TRBJ1-1, with TRBD1 matching over 7 bases. CDR3 size: 14 residues. Trimming took 6 bases from V and 8 from J; bases not matched to a gene: 12. Germline-derived CDR1 and CDR2 are MNHEY and SMNVEV (reference sequence). The CDR3 here is CASSPSGRDREAFF. CDR3 nucleotide sequence: TGTGCCAGCAGCCCCAGCGGGCGGGACAGAGAAGCTTTCTTT.

V usage is TRBV28 and J usage is TRBJ2-1; TRBD2 matches 10 bases. V shed 4 bases, J shed 3 bases, and the junction held 3 bases outside the gene matches. CDR3 length: 15 residues. Germline V gene sequence: CDR1 MDHEN, CDR2 SYDVKM. The CDR3 DNA reads as TGTGCCAGCAGTTCTAGCGGGAGAAACTACAATGAGCAGTTCTTC. Protein sequence: CASSSSGRNYNEQFF.

The V and J genes are TRBV9 and TRBJ1-5, with 9 bases matching TRBD1. Per germline, CDR1 SGDLS and CDR2 YYNGEE. V was pared by 1 base and J by 6 bases, with 8 bases of the junction left unmatched. This CDR3 contains 16 residues. The CDR3: CASSVPHRGRRQPQHF. For the CDR3, the DNA is TGTGCCAGCAGCGTACCTCACAGGGGGCGACGTCAGCCCCAGCATTTT. Variable domain in full (rest from reference TRBV9 and TRBJ1-5): DSGVTQTPKHLITATGQRVTLRCSPRSGDLSVYWYQQSLDQGLQFLIQYYNGEERAKGNILERFSAQQFPDLHSELNLSSLELGDSALYFCASSVPHRGRRQPQHFGDGTRLSIL.

The J gene is TRBJ2-2, the V gene TRBV9; weak D call: TRBD2 (7 bases). Germline lookup yields CDR1 SGDLS and CDR2 YYNGEE. This CDR3 is 17 amino acids long. The V end lost 0 bases, the J end lost 4 bases, and 16 bases lay between the germline ends. The CDR3 DNA sequence: TGTGCCAGCAGCGTAGAACTAGACGGGGGGCTCACCGGGGAGCTGTTTTTT. Encoded protein: CASSVELDGGLTGELFF. Looking up the rest from reference TRBV9 and TRBJ2-2 gives the full variable domain: DSGVTQTPKHLITATGQRVTLRCSPRSGDLSVYWYQQSLDQGLQFLIQYYNGEERAKGNILERFSAQQFPDLHSELNLSSLELGDSALYFCASSVELDGGLTGELFFGEGSRLTVL.

This clone occurred once. The chain links TRBV4-2 to TRBJ1-4, with TRBD1 identical over 8 bases. Per germline, CDR1 LGHNA and CDR2 YNFKEQ. Unmatched junction bases numbered 11, after V lost 4 bases and J lost 10 bases. The CDR3 is made up of 15 amino acids. CDR3 residues: CASSPDRGPSAKLFF. The CDR3 DNA follows: TGTGCCAGCAGCCCCGACAGGGGCCCGAGTGCAAAACTGTTTTTT.

This clone was counted once. The V call is TRBV28, the J call TRBJ2-1; 10 bases agree with TRBD2. The germline V gene encodes CDR1 MDHEN and CDR2 SYDVKM. The CDR3 has 18 residues. V shed 2 bases and J 5 bases; nucleotides not matched to a gene: 12. CDR3 DNA: TGTGCCAGCAGTTTAGAGTGGCTAGCGGGAGACATTCACAATGAGCAGTTCTTC. The encoded protein is CASSLEWLAGDIHNEQFF.

Only one count was recorded for this clone. The chain carries TRBV10-3 and TRBJ2-1, with 8 bases lining up with TRBD2. The CDR3 has 14 residues. V was pared by 7 bases and J by 9 bases, with 11 bases of the junction left unmatched. Germline lookup yields CDR1 ENHRY and CDR2 SYGVKD. CDR3 DNA sequence: TGTGCCATCAAAGGAGCTCGGGAGGGAGGTGAGCAGTTCTTC. Its translation: CAIKGAREGGEQFF.

This rearrangement joins TRBV5-1 to TRBJ2-5; D may be TRBD2 (6 bases). CDR1 is SGHRS, CDR2 YFSETQ, per germline. With 5 bases removed from V and 1 base from J, the gap between germline ends came to 12 bases. This CDR3 contains 14 residues. The CDR3 region has the DNA TGCGCCAGCAGAACGGGACTGGGCCAAGAGACCCAGTACTTC. Its translation: CASRTGLGQETQYF.

The J gene is TRBJ2-3, the V gene TRBV5-5; 9 bases agree with TRBD2. The CDR3 is 15 amino acids. Germline V CDR1 and CDR2: SGHKS, YYEKEE (reference sequence). Trimming at V came to 1 base and at J to 1 base, leaving 1 base not matched to a gene. CDR3 amino acids: CASSLIAGGTDTQYF. The CDR3 DNA is TGTGCCAGCAGCTTGATAGCGGGGGGCACAGATACGCAGTATTTT.

The chain combines TRBV28 with TRBJ1-2, with unresolved D. V lost 10 bases and J 1 base, leaving 10 bases between the germline ends. This CDR3 has 12 residues. Germline CDR1 and CDR2: MDHEN and SYDVKM. The CDR3 DNA sequence: TGTGCCACCAGACTCGTTAACTATGGCTACACCTTC. Its protein product is CATRLVNYGYTF.